This T cell receptor beta chain was recovered during a study of PD-L1 blockade in urothelial cancer. For the study at large: Chemotherapy regimens numbering 0 to 3 had been given to patients. Reported median T cell count for blood samples was 110,000 to 150,000.

The CDR3 loop spans 12 amino acids. The germline CDR1 and CDR2 sequences are PRHDT and FYEKMQ (reference sequence). V was clipped by 5 bases and J by 15 bases; unmatched bases: 10. Produced via immunoSEQ multiplex PCR; TCRdb's table is partial and in-frame only. The table has about 95,000 clones, about nine tenths seen once; the top ten hold about 2%. Specified time point: pretreatment peripheral blood. This chain links TRBV13 with TRBJ2-3, with 8 bases lining up with TRBD1. The specimen was PBMCs, collected around atezolizumab (anti-PD-L1) treatment. The receptor comes from a man in his sixties with urothelial cancer. CDR3 coding DNA: TGTGCCAGCAGCCTATTAAGGACAGGGCAATATTTT. Its translation: CASSLLRTGQYF.